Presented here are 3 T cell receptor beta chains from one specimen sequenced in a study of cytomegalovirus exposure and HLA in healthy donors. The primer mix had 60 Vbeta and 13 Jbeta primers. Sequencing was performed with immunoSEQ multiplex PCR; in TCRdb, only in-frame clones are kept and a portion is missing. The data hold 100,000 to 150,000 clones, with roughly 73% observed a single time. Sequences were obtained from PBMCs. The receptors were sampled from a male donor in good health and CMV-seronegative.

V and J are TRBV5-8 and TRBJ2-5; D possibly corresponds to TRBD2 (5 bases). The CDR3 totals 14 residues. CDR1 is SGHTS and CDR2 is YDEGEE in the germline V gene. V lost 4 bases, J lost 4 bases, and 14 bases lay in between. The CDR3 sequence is CASSKTPSGETQYF. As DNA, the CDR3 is TGTGCCAGCAGCAAGACACCAAGCGGAGAGACCCAGTACTTC.

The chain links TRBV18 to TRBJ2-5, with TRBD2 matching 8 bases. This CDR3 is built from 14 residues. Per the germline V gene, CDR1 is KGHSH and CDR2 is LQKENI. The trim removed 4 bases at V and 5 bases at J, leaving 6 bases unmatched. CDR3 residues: CASSRRGGRETQYF. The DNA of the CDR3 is TGTGCCAGCTCACGACGGGGGGGCAGGGAGACCCAGTACTTC.

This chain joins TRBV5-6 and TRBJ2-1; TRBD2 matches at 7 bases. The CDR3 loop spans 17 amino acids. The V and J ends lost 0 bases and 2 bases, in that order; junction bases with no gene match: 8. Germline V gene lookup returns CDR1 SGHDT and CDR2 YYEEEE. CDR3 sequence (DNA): TGTGCCAGCAGCTTGGGTGGGGGGGAATCCCCCTACAATGAGCAGTTCTTC. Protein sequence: CASSLGGGESPYNEQFF.